This TCR beta chain is from a study of a mutant IDH1 vaccine in newly diagnosed glioma. Across the study: Eight vaccine doses were administered to patients at weeks 1, 3, 5, 7, 11, 15, 19 and 23. Vaccines were first given 4-6 weeks after radiotherapy alone, or with temozolomide cycles. Patients under treatment included around 60% males and approximately 40% females and had a mean age of about 37 years. Broader study findings: Vaccination elicited immune responses in approximately 93% of patients.

Points on this clone: Its antigen is still unknown.

The germline CDR1 and CDR2 sequences are MNHNS and SASEGT. This CDR3 has 12 amino acids. The ends were cut back, 9 bases at V and 0 bases at J, with 6 bases in the middle. Assay: immunoSEQ multiplex PCR; the TCRdb copy retains only in-frame clones and omits some. The table lists 120,000 or so clones, around four fifths of them singletons. The time point is: week 11, during vaccination. The study gave 300 ug of mutant IDH1 20-mer peptide per vaccine dose, with topical imiquimod. The TCR was taken from a man aged 40-49 years with glioma. The chain has TRBV6-1 and TRBJ2-1; D unclear. The source was PBMCs, collected from a glioma patient whose treatment included an IDH1 peptide vaccine. The DNA of the CDR3 is TGTGCCAGTCTAAACTCCTACAATGAGCAGTTCTTC. Encoded protein: CASLNSYNEQFF.